The text below deals with one T cell receptor (beta chain). This record comes from a study of blood T cell repertoires in COVID-19. For the study at large: The United States, Italy and Spain provided the acute and convalescent COVID-19 samples. PBMCs, B-cell-depleted T cells, or T cells provided the cDNA or gDNA that made up the material.

Original processing notes: Scientists estimated how many nucleated cells there were by amplifying reference gene primers. Profiled with immunoSEQ multiplex PCR; TCRdb holds only in-frame clones, not every one. Clone size and V and J calls were adopted from that table, with D and trimming inferred from the DNA. The table includes about 100,000 clones, 80% detected once. Germline values: CDR1 LNHDA, CDR2 SQIVND (reference sequence). Trimming removed 3 bases from V and 5 bases from J, with 10 bases in between. The CDR3 is 13 residues long. The TCR sequence derives from a human donor in a cohort sampled during active COVID-19. Input material: peripheral blood. The gene calls are TRBV19 and TRBJ1-2; D is undetermined. This chain's CDR3 is CASSIDSTYGYTF. The CDR3 DNA reads TGTGCCAGTAGTATTGATAGTACGTATGGCTACACCTTC. Full variable domain (missing parts from reference TRBV19 and TRBJ1-2): DGGITQSPKYLFRKEGQNVTLSCEQNLNHDAMYWYRQDPGQGLRLIYYSQIVNDFQKGDIAEGYSVSREKKESFPLTVTSAQKNPTAFYLCASSIDSTYGYTFGSGTRLTVV.